This T cell receptor beta chain originates from a study of blood T cell repertoires in COVID-19. Study summary: Material from acute and convalescent COVID-19 was sourced from the United States, Italy and Spain. Sources were T cells, B-cell-depleted T cells, or PBMCs; the material itself was cDNA or gDNA.

Authors' processing steps: Nucleated cell number was recorded as an estimate derived from reference gene primer amplification. Some clones are missing from TCRdb's copy, which holds only in-frame ones; the method was immunoSEQ multiplex PCR. V, J and clone size are taken as reported in that table, and D and trimming were inferred from the DNA itself. The sample has a few hundred thousand clones; just under 90% are singletons. The CDR3 extends over 17 amino acids. The germline CDR1 and CDR2 sequences are LGHNA and YSLEER. V lost 0 bases, J lost 0 bases, and 4 bases stayed unmatched. This chain joins TRBV4-3 and TRBJ2-1; 8 nucleotides match TRBD2. This clonotype was obtained from a young woman with COVID-19, enrolled during active disease. Source material: peripheral blood. Here the CDR3 reads CASSQDRGGTSYNEQFF. CDR3 sequence (DNA): TGCGCCAGCAGCCAAGATCGGGGGGGGACCTCCTACAATGAGCAGTTCTTC.